This entry lists 29 T cell receptor beta chains sequenced from one sample in a study of regulatory T cells in long-lasting Graves disease. Documented time point: persistent/refractory GD, antithyroid drugs over 5 years with positive TRAb. RNA isolated from PBMCs was used to make the TCR library. Arm-PCR of CDR3 regions and iRepertoire HTBI primers were used to build TCR beta libraries. Each CDR3 protein gets one entry after TCRdb re-called the multiplex PCR reads with MiXCR. In the table there are 600,000 to 850,000 distinct CDR3 sequences, 30% of which are singletons. The sample in question was peripheral blood mononuclear cells (PBMCs), obtained when the disease was refractory, from a patient treated with antithyroid drugs. These receptors were taken from a female donor with Graves disease.

This clonotype was observed many times. The CDR3 spells CASSVEVDSGLDAFF. CDR3 bases: TGTGCCAGCAGCGTCGAGGTGGATTCAGGCCTTGATGCTTTCTTT. This chain links TRBV9 with TRBJ1-1; D remains unclear. This CDR3 has 15 amino acids. The germline V gene encodes CDR1 SGDLS and CDR2 YYNGEE. The ends were cut back, 2 bases at V and 11 bases at J, with 22 bases in the middle.

This clonotype was seen ten or more times. The rearrangement uses TRBV28 and TRBJ2-7; the D gene is possibly TRBD2 (6 bases). The ends were cut back, 1 base at V and 5 bases at J, with 12 bases in the middle. Per the germline V gene, CDR1 is MDHEN and CDR2 is SYDVKM. The CDR3 has 14 amino acids. CDR3 sequence reads: CASSLYDSGDEQYF. The CDR3 DNA sequence: TGTGCCAGCAGTTTATATGATTCGGGGGACGAGCAGTACTTC.

The V call is TRBV6-2 or TRBV6-3, the J call TRBJ2-7; 11 bases align to TRBD2. V lost 2 bases and J lost 2; bases outside the gene matches: 8. Germline CDR1 is MNHEY and CDR2 is SVGEGT. This CDR3 has 17 residues. This CDR3 is CASSYLTTSGDPYEQYF. The CDR3 coding sequence is TGTGCCAGCAGTTACCTGACGACTAGCGGGGACCCCTACGAGCAGTACTTC.

The chain joins TRBV6-2 or TRBV6-3 to TRBJ2-5, with a possible D match to TRBD2 (6 bases). The CDR3 loop spans 18 amino acids. CDR1 MNHEY and CDR2 SVGEGT come from the germline V gene. V lost 4 bases, J lost 7 bases, and 28 bases lay in between. The CDR3 region has the DNA TGTGCCAGCAGTTCCTCCACCTCGATACAAGCGGGCCTTGGGACCCAGTACTTC. Translation gives CASSSSTSIQAGLGTQYF.

This clonotype occurred a few times. The chain is built from TRBV11-2 and TRBJ1-3; maybe TRBD1 (6 bases). Looked up from germline, CDR1 is SGHAT and CDR2 is FQNNGV. CDR3 size: 15 residues. Trimming removed 5 bases from V and 0 bases from J, with 11 bases in between. The CDR3 DNA reads as TGTGCCAGCAGCGAACAGGGCCTCTCTGGAAACACCATATATTTT. Encoded protein: CASSEQGLSGNTIYF.

This clonotype was picked up a small number of times. The chain carries TRBV19 and TRBJ2-7; TRBD1 aligns across 7 bases. J gave up 5 bases and V 3 bases, and 4 bases lay outside the gene matches. The germline V gene has CDR1 LNHDA and CDR2 SQIVND (reference sequence). The CDR3 consists of 13 residues. The CDR3 reads CASSIRRGNEQYF. CDR3 DNA sequence: TGTGCCAGTAGTATTCGCAGGGGGAACGAGCAGTACTTC.

In regard to this clonotype: The junction does not match germline at one end; this may be a read error. The gene calls are TRBV6-2 or TRBV6-3 and TRBJ1-5; D is uncertain. Germline V lookup: CDR1 MNHEY, CDR2 SVGEGT. This CDR3 contains 15 residues. CDR3 nucleotides: TGTGCCAGCAGTTACTCGGGCGGATCGGGGATCACCAGCGCTTTT. Protein: CASSYSGGSGITSAF.

On this clonotype itself: The conserved final phenylalanine or tryptophan is absent from the CDR3, which likely points to a read error. The chain combines TRBV12-3 or TRBV12-4 with TRBJ1-5; D unclear. V lost 5 bases and J lost 2, with 10 bases in between. CDR3 length equals 14 residues. The CDR3 nucleotides read TGTGCCAGCAGTCCACGATGGGGCAATCAGCCCCAGCATCTT. Amino acids: CASSPRWGNQPQHL.

The chain joins TRBV27 to TRBJ2-7; tentatively, D is TRBD1 or TRBD2 (6 bases each). Trimming took off 6 bases at V and 3 bases at J, with 15 bases between the two ends. The germline V gene encodes CDR1 MNHEY and CDR2 SMNVEV (reference sequence). CDR3 size: 14 residues. DNA of the CDR3: TGTGCCAGCAGCCCGGGGGCTAGAGGCTACGAGCAGTACTTC. This sequence encodes CASSPGARGYEQYF.

A word on this clonotype: A single base separates this from a much larger clone, so it may be a read error. The DNA for the CDR3 is TGTCCCAGCGCGGCAGGGTCTTGGGAGACCCAGTACTTC. It yields the protein CPSAAGSWETQYF. This sequence joins TRBV2 and TRBJ2-5, with D possibly being TRBD1 (5 bases). This CDR3 has 13 amino acids. The germline V gene has CDR1 SNHLY and CDR2 FYNNEI.

The V and J genes are TRBV4-1 and TRBJ1-2; D is uncertain. The germline gives CDR1 MGHRA, CDR2 YSYEKL. V lost 0 bases and J lost 8, with 13 bases in between. This CDR3 is built from 14 residues. For the CDR3, the DNA is TGCGCCAGCAGCCAAGATCGGTGGGGTGTGGGCTACACCTTC. It codes for CASSQDRWGVGYTF.

This sequence joins TRBV6-1 and TRBJ2-3; TRBD2 matches 10 bases. This CDR3 spans 15 amino acids. V gave up 8 bases and J gave up 2 bases; unmatched junction bases: 7. CDR1 MNHNS and CDR2 SASEGT come from the germline V gene. The CDR3 coding sequence is TGTGCCAGCGGACTAGCGGCCCTTCCCACAGATACGCAGTATTTT. Residues: CASGLAALPTDTQYF.

The V gene is TRBV3-1, the J gene TRBJ1-5; D gene uncertain. Germline-derived CDR1 and CDR2 are LGHDT and YNNKEL (reference sequence). CDR3 size: 16 residues. The V and J ends lost 0 bases and 2 bases respectively, with 11 bases between them. CDR3 nucleotide sequence: TGTGCCAGCAGCCAAGAAGTAGGGATGGGCAATCAGCCCCAGCATTTT. Translated, it gives CASSQEVGMGNQPQHF.

J is TRBJ1-2 and V is TRBV20-1; D remains unclear. The ends were cut back, 0 bases at V and 6 bases at J, with 8 bases in the middle. Germline lookup yields CDR1 DFQATT and CDR2 SNEGSKA (reference sequence). CDR3 length equals 12 residues. The CDR3 loop is CSARDRTDGYTF. For the CDR3, the DNA is TGCAGTGCTAGAGATCGGACGGATGGCTACACCTTC.

This clonotype was seen a few times. This chain links TRBV7-3 with TRBJ2-6; weak D call: TRBD2 (5 bases). CDR3 length equals 14 residues. Germline V gene lookup returns CDR1 SGHTA and CDR2 FQGTGA. V lost 5 bases to trimming and J lost 2 bases, with 7 bases between them. CDR3 sequence reads: CASSEGTGANVLTF. The CDR3 DNA sequence: TGTGCCAGCAGCGAGGGCACTGGGGCCAACGTCCTGACTTTC. Together with reference TRBV7-3 and TRBJ2-6, the CDR3 gives the full variable domain: GAGVSQTPSNKVTEKGKYVELRCDPISGHTALYWYRQSLGQGPEFLIYFQGTGAADDSGLPNDRFFAVRPEGSVSTLKIQRTERGDSAVYLCASSEGTGANVLTFGAGSRLTVL.

This clonotype was found a few times. The J gene is TRBJ1-1, the V gene TRBV28; 8 bases are shared with TRBD1. V trimming: 3 bases; J trimming: 3 bases; junction bases outside the gene matches: 6. The length of the CDR3 is 15 residues. Germline-derived CDR1 and CDR2 are MDHEN and SYDVKM. The DNA for the CDR3 is TGTGCCAGCAGTTTGGCAGGGGGCCGTGACACTGAAGCTTTCTTT. It encodes CASSLAGGRDTEAFF.

V gene TRBV13 combines with J gene TRBJ1-5; no clear D gene. V lost 3 bases to trimming and J lost 1 base, with 10 bases between them. Germline V gene sequence: CDR1 PRHDT, CDR2 FYEKMQ (reference sequence). The CDR3 is made up of 15 amino acids. The CDR3 DNA reads as TGTGCCAGCAGCTTTTCGGGGAGAAGCAATCAGCCCCAGCATTTT. This translates into CASSFSGRSNQPQHF.

This clonotype was observed a few times. CDR3 loop: CASSLRVRETQYF. CDR3 nucleotide sequence: TGTGCCAGCAGCTTACGGGTCCGGGAGACCCAGTACTTC. The chain employs TRBV7-6 and TRBJ2-5; no clear D. CDR3 length equals 13 residues. Germline values: CDR1 SGHVS, CDR2 FNYEAQ. With 2 bases removed from V and 5 bases from J, the gap between germline ends came to 9 bases. The full variable domain, with the rest looked up from reference TRBV7-6 and TRBJ2-5, is GAGVSQSPRYKVTKRGQDVALRCDPISGHVSLYWYRQALGQGPEFLTYFNYEAQQDKSGLPNDRFSAERPEGSISTLTIQRTEQRDSAMYRCASSLRVRETQYFGPGTRLLVL.

V and J are TRBV19 and TRBJ2-3; TRBD2 might be the D (6 bases). V was cut by 10 bases and J by 2 bases, with 19 bases left in between. Germline CDR1 and CDR2: LNHDA and SQIVND (reference sequence). This CDR3 is 15 amino acids long. CDR3 region: CATRGSGVATDTQYF. CDR3 in DNA: TGTGCCACTCGAGGGTCGGGGGTGGCCACAGATACGCAGTATTTT.

Comments on this clonotype: A single base separates this from a much larger clone, so it may be a read error. The V gene is TRBV5-1, the J gene TRBJ1-2, with TRBD1 as a possible D gene (5 bases). The CDR3 is made up of 15 amino acids. The germline V gene has CDR1 SGHRS and CDR2 YFSETQ. Trimming shortened V by 3 bases and J by 3 bases, and 15 bases separated the two germline ends. The CDR3 protein is CASSSKSTGYYGYTF. As DNA, the CDR3 is TGCGCCAGCAGCTCCAAGTCCACAGGCTACTATGGCTACACCTTC.

The sample holds many counts of this clonotype. The V and J genes are TRBV11-2 and TRBJ1-2; the D gene is possibly TRBD1 (5 bases). Germline CDR1 and CDR2: SGHAT and FQNNGV. Trimming removed 6 bases from V and 6 bases from J, with 11 bases in between. This CDR3 region has 12 residues. The CDR3 DNA reads as TGTGCCAGCAGTTACGCAGGGAATGGCTACACCTTC. It codes for CASSYAGNGYTF.

The gene calls are TRBV24-1 and TRBJ1-2; possibly TRBD1 for D (5 bases). The CDR3 is made up of 16 amino acids. The V and J ends lost 10 bases and 3 bases respectively, with 23 bases between them. The germline V gene encodes CDR1 KGHDR and CDR2 SFDVKD. The chain's CDR3 is CATRRPDRNEHYGYTF. The CDR3 DNA follows: TGTGCCACGCGGAGACCCGACAGAAACGAACACTATGGCTACACCTTC.

The chain uses TRBV11-2 and TRBJ1-1; TRBD1 might be the D (6 bases). Trimming cost V 4 bases and J 12 bases, with 18 bases left between them. The CDR3 is 13 residues long. Germline lookup yields CDR1 SGHAT and CDR2 FQNNGV. The CDR3 region has the DNA TGTGCCAGCAGCTCTCACACCCCCAGGGGAACTTTCTTT. Protein product: CASSSHTPRGTFF.

In nucleotides, the CDR3 is TGTGCCAGCGATTCCTTGGGACAGGGGAGAGAGACCCAGTACTTC. It codes for CASDSLGQGRETQYF. This chain joins TRBV6-2 or TRBV6-3 and TRBJ2-5; 10 bases fit TRBD1. The CDR3 covers 15 residues. Germline CDR1 and CDR2: MNHEY and SVGEGT. Germline trimming cut 8 bases from V and 4 bases from J; bases unmatched to any gene: 10.

This clonotype has at least ten counts. The genes are TRBV2 and TRBJ2-5; the D is unclear. With 1 base removed from V and 2 bases from J, the gap between germline ends came to 5 bases. This CDR3 spans 13 amino acids. Germline V gene lookup returns CDR1 SNHLY and CDR2 FYNNEI. CDR3 coding DNA: TGTGCCAGCAGTGAAGTTCGGCAAGAGACCCAGTACTTC. It codes for CASSEVRQETQYF.

This clonotype was seen repeatedly, ten times or more. The chain links TRBV28 to TRBJ1-5, with 7 bases matching TRBD1. This CDR3 has 16 amino acids. Trimming at V came to 5 bases and at J to 1 base, leaving 8 bases not matched to a gene. The germline V gene has CDR1 MDHEN and CDR2 SYDVKM. The CDR3 is CASSVRDRKSNQPQHF. In DNA form, the CDR3 reads TGTGCCAGCAGTGTCCGGGACAGAAAGAGCAATCAGCCCCAGCATTTT.

The chain recombines TRBV13 with TRBJ2-5; no reliable D call. The CDR3 sequence is 15 residues long. Trimming cost V 9 bases and J 2 bases, with 19 bases left between them. Germline CDR1 is PRHDT and CDR2 is FYEKMQ (reference sequence). The CDR3: CASSPSGLGQETQYF. CDR3 nucleotide sequence: TGTGCCAGTAGCCCCTCTGGATTGGGGCAAGAGACCCAGTACTTC. Using reference TRBV13 and TRBJ2-5 for the parts outside the CDR3, the full variable domain is AAGVIQSPRHLIKEKRETATLKCYPIPRHDTVYWYQQGPGQDPQFLISFYEKMQSDKGSIPDRFSAQQFSDYHSELNMSSLELGDSALYFCASSPSGLGQETQYFGPGTRLLVL.

The rearrangement uses TRBV12-3 or TRBV12-4 and TRBJ1-1; D perhaps matches TRBD1 (6 bases). The length of the CDR3 is 13 residues. V dropped 8 bases and J dropped 5 bases, with 15 bases sitting between them. The CDR3 sequence: CASRRGADTEAFF. CDR3 in DNA: TGTGCCAGCCGGCGGGGGGCGGATACTGAAGCTTTCTTT.

The chain uses TRBV9 and TRBJ1-6; TRBD1 agrees at 7 bases. J gave up 9 bases and V 3 bases, and 6 bases lay outside the gene matches. From germline, CDR1 is SGDLS and CDR2 YYNGEE. The CDR3 has 14 amino acids. The DNA for the CDR3 is TGTGCCAGCAGCGAGACAGGGTTGGTTTCACCCCTCCACTTT. It yields the protein CASSETGLVSPLHF.